These 20 T cell receptor beta chains were all obtained from the same sample, sequenced in a study of spatial heterogeneity in lung cancer. Time point defined: blood at routine non-recurrence follow-up after resection. One entry per CDR3 protein, called by TCRdb with MiXCR from the 5' RACE reads. This sample has fewer than 150,000 distinct CDR3 sequences; under 14% occur once, and the top ten carry more than 20%. The source material was PBMCs, sampled at follow-up. The source of these receptors is a female donor with early-stage non-small cell lung cancer.

The rearrangement uses TRBV5-5 and TRBJ1-5, with D possibly TRBD1 on 6 matching bases. V gave up 4 bases and J gave up 8 bases, with 25 bases separating them. The CDR3 spans 17 residues. In germline, CDR1 is SGHKS, CDR2 YYEKEE (reference sequence). The CDR3 bases are TGTGCCAGCAGCCTTAAACAGGGTAGGGAGGGTTTCGAGCCCCAGCATTTT. Amino acid sequence: CASSLKQGREGFEPQHF.

This clonotype was detected only a few times. CDR3 residues: CASNRPSHSNQPQHF. The DNA of the CDR3 is TGTGCCAGCAACCGGCCTAGCCATAGCAATCAGCCCCAGCATTTT. The chain combines TRBV27 with TRBJ1-5; no reliable D call. V lost 7 bases and J 0 bases, leaving 13 bases between the germline ends. Germline-derived CDR1 and CDR2 are MNHEY and SMNVEV (reference sequence). The CDR3 contains 15 residues.

The V gene is TRBV9, the J gene TRBJ2-5, with 9 bases matching TRBD2. V trimming: 4 bases; J trimming: 3 bases; junction bases outside the gene matches: 10. The CDR3 covers 16 residues. In germline, CDR1 is SGDLS, CDR2 YYNGEE. CDR3 region: CASSQSLGLAEETQYF. The CDR3 DNA is TGTGCCAGCAGCCAATCCCTGGGACTAGCCGAAGAGACCCAGTACTTC.

This clonotype was detected many times. The chain uses TRBV23-1 and TRBJ2-2, with D possibly matching TRBD1 (5 bases). TRBV23-1 is an ORF, and what it does is uncertain. The germline V and J ends were trimmed by 7 bases and 3 bases, with 21 bases remaining between them. The CDR3 extends over 17 amino acids. The CDR3 DNA is TGCGCCAGCATGATGTTGCTGAAGGACACCGACACCGGGGAGCTGTTTTTT. Translation gives CASMMLLKDTDTGELFF.

This clonotype was seen a handful of times. The chain has TRBV6-2 or TRBV6-3 and TRBJ2-1; 13 bases match TRBD2. The CDR3 spans 14 residues. Trimming at V came to 5 bases and at J to 11 bases, leaving 6 bases not matched to a gene. The germline V gene encodes CDR1 MNHEY and CDR2 SVGEGT. CDR3: CASSDGLAGEKQFF. CDR3 sequence (DNA): TGTGCCAGCAGTGACGGACTAGCGGGAGAGAAGCAGTTCTTC.

This clonotype has at least ten counts. This chain joins TRBV2 and TRBJ1-2, with unresolved D. CDR1 and CDR2 from the germline V gene are SNHLY and FYNNEI. This CDR3 is 11 amino acids long. V was cut by 8 bases and J by 3 bases, with 7 bases left in between. The CDR3 reads CASGPDYGYTF. The CDR3 DNA reads TGTGCCAGCGGCCCCGACTATGGCTACACCTTC. Full variable domain (rest looked up from reference TRBV2 and TRBJ1-2): EPEVTQTPSHQVTQMGQEVILRCVPISNHLYFYWYRQILGQKVEFLVSFYNNEISEKSEIFDDQFSVERPDGSNFTLKIRSTKLEDSAMYFCASGPDYGYTFGSGTRLTVV.

This clonotype was detected a few times. V is TRBV20-1 and J is TRBJ1-5; 7 bases line up with TRBD1. CDR3 size: 13 residues. Germline trimming cut 3 bases from V and 3 bases from J; bases unmatched to any gene: 2. Germline V gives CDR1 DFQATT, CDR2 SNEGSKA (reference sequence). CDR3 nucleotide sequence: TGCAGTGCTAGGGACAGGTCCAATCAGCCCCAGCATTTT. It translates to CSARDRSNQPQHF.

This clonotype was detected only a few times. The chain has TRBV11-3 and TRBJ2-2; D is undetermined. CDR1 is SGHNT and CDR2 is YENEEA in the germline V gene. Between the trimmed V and J ends, which lost 2 bases and 4 bases, there was a span of 5 bases. CDR3 length equals 13 residues. The CDR3 sequence is CASSLTLTGELFF. CDR3 in DNA: TGTGCCAGCAGCTTAACCCTCACCGGGGAGCTGTTTTTT.

This clonotype was detected ten times or more. V and J are TRBV10-3 and TRBJ2-5; D assignment may be TRBD1 or TRBD2 (5 bases each). Germline CDR1 is ENHRY and CDR2 is SYGVKD. The CDR3 length is 13 residues. The V end lost 3 bases, the J end lost 4 bases, and 9 bases lay between the germline ends. The CDR3 spells CAISEGERETQYF. DNA of the CDR3: TGTGCCATCAGTGAAGGGGAGCGAGAGACCCAGTACTTC.

This clonotype came up many times. The V and J genes are TRBV4-2 and TRBJ1-5, with 10 bases fitting TRBD1. In germline, CDR1 is LGHNA, CDR2 YNFKEQ. This CDR3 contains 16 residues. The V segment lost 1 base and the J segment 6 bases; nucleotides outside the gene matches: 6. The chain's CDR3 is CASSQARRTGGQPQHF. DNA of the CDR3: TGTGCCAGCAGCCAAGCCCGAAGGACAGGGGGTCAGCCCCAGCATTTT.

This clonotype has only one observation. The chain carries TRBV20-1 and TRBJ2-7; 9 nucleotides agree with TRBD1. The CDR3 sequence is 15 residues long. CDR1 is DFQATT, CDR2 SNEGSKA, per germline (reference sequence). V dropped 0 bases and J dropped 1; count of bases not matched to a gene: 4. The CDR3 region is CSARDPGQGSYEQYF. The CDR3 region has the DNA TGCAGTGCTAGAGACCCCGGACAGGGGTCCTACGAGCAGTACTTC.

The sample holds a few counts of this clonotype. This chain uses TRBV29-1 with TRBJ1-5, with TRBD1 as a possible D gene (6 bases). V shed 4 bases and J shed 4 bases, with 11 bases lying between them. Per the germline V gene, CDR1 is SQVTM and CDR2 is ANQGSEA. The CDR3 contains 13 residues. The CDR3 nucleotides are TGCAGCGTTGGTGACAGGATGAATCAGCCCCAGCATTTT. Translating it yields CSVGDRMNQPQHF.

This chain connects TRBV6-5 to TRBJ2-5; TRBD2 is a possible D gene (5 bases). Germline V gene data show CDR1 as MNHEY and CDR2 as SVGAGI. This CDR3 has 14 amino acids. The V gene lost 6 bases and the J gene lost 5 bases, with 16 bases spanning the gap. The CDR3 bases are TGTGCCAGCAGAGGGAGCGGAACTGGGGAGACCCAGTACTTC. Translating it yields CASRGSGTGETQYF.

V is TRBV6-1 and J is TRBJ2-7; TRBD2 matches at 12 bases. The CDR3 runs to 14 residues. Germline-derived CDR1 and CDR2 are MNHNS and SASEGT. The V segment lost 7 bases and the J segment 6 bases; nucleotides outside the gene matches: 7. The CDR3 DNA is TGTGCCAGCATGCGACTAGCGGGAGTGGGCGAGCAGTACGTC. Amino acid sequence: CASMRLAGVGEQYV.

The V and J genes are TRBV29-1 and TRBJ2-1; 7 nucleotides line up with TRBD2. CDR1 is SQVTM, CDR2 ANQGSEA, per germline. Trimming at V came to 3 bases and at J to 10 bases, leaving 9 bases not matched to a gene. CDR3 length: 13 amino acids. The CDR3 reads CSVEGVAGEEQFF. In DNA form, the CDR3 reads TGCAGCGTTGAGGGAGTGGCGGGAGAGGAGCAGTTCTTC.

The V gene is TRBV5-1, the J gene TRBJ1-1, with 7 bases that match TRBD1. CDR1 is SGHRS and CDR2 is YFSETQ in the germline V gene. This CDR3 is 15 amino acids long. The junction had 9 bases not matched to a gene; V was cut back by 2 bases and J by 5 bases. CDR3 loop: CASSLTGQSITEAFF. DNA for the CDR3: TGCGCCAGCAGCTTAACGGGACAGAGCATTACTGAAGCTTTCTTT.

This clonotype was seen more than once but under ten times. V is TRBV7-2 and J is TRBJ2-1, with TRBD1 as a possible D gene (6 bases). V was cut by 3 bases and J by 5 bases, with 11 bases left in between. The V gene's germline CDR1 is SGHTA and CDR2 FQGNSA. CDR3 size: 14 residues. The CDR3 loop is CASSFNRAHNEQFF. CDR3 sequence (DNA): TGTGCCAGCAGCTTTAACAGGGCCCACAATGAGCAGTTCTTC.

At least ten counts were recorded for this clonotype. The V and J genes are TRBV7-2 and TRBJ2-3, with D uncertain. This CDR3 region has 12 residues. With 5 bases removed from V and 5 bases from J, the gap between germline ends came to 8 bases. CDR1 and CDR2 (germline): SGHTA, FQGNSA. The CDR3 region is CASSPRLDTQYF. The DNA for the CDR3 is TGTGCCAGCAGCCCCCGTCTAGATACGCAGTATTTT.

The genes are TRBV20-1 and TRBJ1-5, with D possibly being TRBD1 (5 bases). CDR3 length equals 16 residues. Germline CDR1 DFQATT, CDR2 SNEGSKA (reference sequence). V lost 7 bases, J lost 1 base, and 20 bases lay in between. The CDR3 region has the DNA TGCAGTGTAAGGTCGGGAGGGGTCGTCAGCAATCAGCCCCAGCATTTT. Protein product: CSVRSGGVVSNQPQHF.

This chain connects TRBV28 to TRBJ2-7; TRBD1 aligns across 7 bases. The CDR3 length is 16 residues. The germline CDR1 and CDR2 sequences are MDHEN and SYDVKM. V trimming: 5 bases; J trimming: 0 bases; junction bases outside the gene matches: 10. The CDR3 protein is CASSGQTGSSSYEQYF. The CDR3 nucleotides read TGTGCCAGCAGTGGGCAGACAGGGTCGAGCTCCTACGAGCAGTACTTC.